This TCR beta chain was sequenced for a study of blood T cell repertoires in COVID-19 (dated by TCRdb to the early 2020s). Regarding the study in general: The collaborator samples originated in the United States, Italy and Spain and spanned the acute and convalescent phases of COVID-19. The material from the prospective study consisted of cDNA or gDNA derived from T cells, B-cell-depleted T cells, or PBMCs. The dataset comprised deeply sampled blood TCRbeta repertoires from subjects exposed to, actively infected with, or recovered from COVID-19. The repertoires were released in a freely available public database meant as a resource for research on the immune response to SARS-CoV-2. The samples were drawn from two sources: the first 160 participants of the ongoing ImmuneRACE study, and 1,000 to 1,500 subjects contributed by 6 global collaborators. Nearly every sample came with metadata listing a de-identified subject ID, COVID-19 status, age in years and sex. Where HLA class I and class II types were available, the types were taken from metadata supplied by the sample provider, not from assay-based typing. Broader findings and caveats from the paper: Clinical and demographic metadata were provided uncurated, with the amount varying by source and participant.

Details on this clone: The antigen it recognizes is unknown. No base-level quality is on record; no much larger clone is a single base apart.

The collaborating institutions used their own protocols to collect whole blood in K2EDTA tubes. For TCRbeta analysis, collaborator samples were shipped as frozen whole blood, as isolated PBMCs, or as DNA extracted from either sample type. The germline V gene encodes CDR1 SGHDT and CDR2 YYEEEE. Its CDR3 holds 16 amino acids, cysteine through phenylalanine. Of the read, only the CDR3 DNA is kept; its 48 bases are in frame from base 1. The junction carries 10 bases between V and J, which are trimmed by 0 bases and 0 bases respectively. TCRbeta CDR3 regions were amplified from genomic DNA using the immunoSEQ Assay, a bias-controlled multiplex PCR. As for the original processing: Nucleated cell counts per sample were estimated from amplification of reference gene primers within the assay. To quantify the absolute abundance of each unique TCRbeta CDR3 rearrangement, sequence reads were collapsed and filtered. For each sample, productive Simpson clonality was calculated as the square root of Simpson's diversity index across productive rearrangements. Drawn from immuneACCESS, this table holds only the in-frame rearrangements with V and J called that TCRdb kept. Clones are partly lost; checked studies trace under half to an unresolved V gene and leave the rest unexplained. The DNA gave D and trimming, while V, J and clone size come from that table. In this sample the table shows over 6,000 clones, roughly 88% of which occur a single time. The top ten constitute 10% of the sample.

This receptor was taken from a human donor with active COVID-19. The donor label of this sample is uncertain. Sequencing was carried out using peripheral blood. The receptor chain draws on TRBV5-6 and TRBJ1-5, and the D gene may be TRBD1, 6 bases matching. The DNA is TGTGCCAGCAGCTTGGGACAGGTCTATAGCAATCAGCCCCAGCATTTT. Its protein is CASSLGQVYSNQPQHF.